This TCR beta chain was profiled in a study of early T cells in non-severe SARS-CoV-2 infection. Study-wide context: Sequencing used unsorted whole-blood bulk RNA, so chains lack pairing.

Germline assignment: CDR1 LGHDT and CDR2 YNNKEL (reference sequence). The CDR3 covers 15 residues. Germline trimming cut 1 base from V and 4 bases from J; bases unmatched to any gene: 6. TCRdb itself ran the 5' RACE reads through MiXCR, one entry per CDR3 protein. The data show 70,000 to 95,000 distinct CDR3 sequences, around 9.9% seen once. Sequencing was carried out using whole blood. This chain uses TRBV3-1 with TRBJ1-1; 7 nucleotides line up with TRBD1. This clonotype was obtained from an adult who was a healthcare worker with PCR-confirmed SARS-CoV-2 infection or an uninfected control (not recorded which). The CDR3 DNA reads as TGTGCCAGCAGCCAAGCCACAGGGGTATTCACTGAAGCTTTCTTT. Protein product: CASSQATGVFTEAFF.